These T cell receptor beta chains were read from a single sample in a study of blood T cell repertoires in COVID-19. Clones were read by immunoSEQ multiplex PCR, and TCRdb kept only the in-frame ones, dropping some. The table records 350,000 or so clones, more than 75% of them present only once. The sample consisted of PBMCs or T cells enriched from blood (not recorded which). Source of these receptors: a woman under 40 who had recovered from COVID-19. CDR3s leave out the opening cysteine and the closing phenylalanine or tryptophan. A D gene is named only where the DNA matches it firmly. A clone size is listed for some rows: how often the clone was seen (once, few, many), or a class if it is expanded.

v_call	j_call	clone_size	d_call	cdr3_aa
TRBV2	TRBJ1-1	-	TRBD1	ASSEARGQGRGKAF
TRBV27	TRBJ1-6	-	-	ASSASRVRGSPLH
TRBV7-2	TRBJ2-2	-	TRBD1	ASSEHRGPGELF
TRBV24-1	TRBJ2-5	-	TRBD1	ATSEKDRGSETQY
TRBV10-3	TRBJ1-2	-	-	AAHQGIATNYGYT
TRBV15	TRBJ2-5	-	-	ATSRAEETQY
TRBV3-1/TRBV3-2	TRBJ2-4	-	TRBD2	ASSPQASGGPKNIQY
TRBV12-5	TRBJ2-7	once	-	ASGSTAERGRPYEQY
TRBV6-2/TRBV6-3	TRBJ1-4	-	-	ASSYLRLGEKLF
TRBV5-1	TRBJ1-6	few	-	ASSLAPGAGSPLH
TRBV19	TRBJ2-1	-	-	ASSTRLGRNEQF
TRBV7-2	TRBJ2-5	-	TRBD1	ASSIQGVRSQETQY
TRBV27	TRBJ2-7	few	-	ASSNPKDSYEQY
TRBV18	TRBJ1-2	-	TRBD1	ASTGQGNYGYT
TRBV7-6	TRBJ2-7	few	-	ASSLADTGAYEQY
TRBV15	TRBJ1-2	-	-	ATSGKTVYGYT
TRBV5-5	TRBJ1-1	-	TRBD1	ASSPTGGMNTEAF
TRBV3-1/TRBV3-2	TRBJ1-4	-	TRBD1	ASSPVETGAFGSNEKLF
TRBV30	TRBJ1-2	-	-	AWSFRGVANYGYT
TRBV7-9	TRBJ1-6	-	TRBD1	ASSFGQGGSPLH
TRBV4-3	TRBJ2-1	-	TRBD1	ASSQERTGGNEQF
TRBV5-1	TRBJ1-1	once	-	ASRDRTANTEAF
TRBV10-2	TRBJ2-3	-	TRBD2	ASRPGLAGTDTQY
TRBV11-2	TRBJ1-6	-	-	ASSSDTRNSPLH
TRBV7-9	TRBJ1-5	-	-	ASSLEDLGGNQPQH
TRBV4-1	TRBJ2-7	-	TRBD2	ASSQGPSGGGLEQY
TRBV28	TRBJ1-2	-	TRBD1	ASTRGDRPNYGYT
TRBV7-9	TRBJ1-1	few	TRBD1	ASSGRTGVAF
TRBV4-1	TRBJ1-3	-	-	ASSLTRRKGLAGNTIY
TRBV7-6	TRBJ2-3	-	TRBD2	ASSPLSSGGPGNTQY
TRBV5-1	TRBJ2-3	-	-	ASSLGVEGTDTQY
TRBV2	TRBJ1-5	-	-	ASSAGDYSNQPQH
TRBV7-6	TRBJ2-7	-	TRBD2	ASSRLAGETREQY
TRBV5-1	TRBJ1-2	-	-	ASSPGAQGHGYT
TRBV7-2	TRBJ1-1	-	-	ASSFRSQNTEAF
TRBV7-2	TRBJ2-7	once	TRBD2	ASSLGAGGPGYEQY
TRBV11-2	TRBJ1-2	-	TRBD1	ASSQGVWGALDT
TRBV7-6	TRBJ1-1	-	TRBD1	ASSLGRHGRGDTEAF